The 28 T cell receptor beta chains given below trace back to one sample, sequenced in a study of blood T cells in healthy people across ages. The use of a sample-barcoded 5' primer and a J-beta primer mix characterized a second PCR of about 7 to 12 cycles. TCRdb re-derived calls from the 5' RACE reads in MiXCR, one entry per CDR3 protein. This sample has 1.5 million to 2 million distinct CDR3 sequences, with roughly 27% found just once. Sequencing was carried out using blood. These receptors were taken from a woman aged 30 to 39 in good health.

Only a few counts were recorded for this clonotype. The V gene is TRBV6-1, the J gene TRBJ1-2; TRBD1 matches 7 bases. CDR1 and CDR2 from the germline V gene are MNHNS and SASEGT. The CDR3 runs 13 residues. V lost 6 bases, J lost 3 bases, and 4 bases stayed unmatched. This CDR3 is CASREGADYGYTF. CDR3 DNA sequence: TGTGCCAGCAGGGAGGGGGCAGACTATGGCTACACCTTC.

This clonotype was picked up many times. The rearrangement uses TRBV12-3 or TRBV12-4 and TRBJ2-7; D gene ambiguous. Deletions cut 6 bases from V and 0 bases from J, with 12 bases between. The CDR3 runs to 14 residues. CDR3 DNA: TGTGCCAGCAGCAATCCCGGTAGCTCCTACGAGCAGTACTTC. It is translated as CASSNPGSSYEQYF.

The CDR3 loop is CASSLLPQRDLHEQYF. In DNA, the CDR3 is TGCGCCAGCAGCTTGTTACCTCAGCGGGATCTGCACGAGCAGTACTTC. The chain combines TRBV5-1 with TRBJ2-4; TRBD2 matches at 7 bases. TRBJ2-7 explains the end of the DNA better; the J call may be wrong. Germline V lookup: CDR1 SGHRS, CDR2 YFSETQ. The CDR3 sequence is 16 residues long.

This clonotype was recorded only once. This could be a read error, since a much larger clone is one nucleotide away. The rearrangement joins TRBV5-4 to TRBJ1-1, with unresolved D. CDR1 and CDR2 (germline): SGHNT, YYREEE (reference sequence). This CDR3 contains 12 residues. The V end lost 1 base, the J end lost 6 bases, and 7 bases lay between the germline ends. The CDR3 region is CASSLRYAEAFF. CDR3 nucleotide sequence: TGTGCCAGCAGCTTGCGGTACGCTGAAGCTTTCTTT.

This clonotype was observed a handful of times. The chain uses TRBV5-6 and TRBJ2-5, with D uncertain. There are 16 residues in the CDR3. The germline V gene encodes CDR1 SGHDT and CDR2 YYEEEE. V lost 0 bases and J 7 bases, leaving 19 bases between the germline ends. CDR3 nucleotide sequence: TGTGCCAGCAGCTTGGGGTCAATTAACTTGTTAGGGACCCAGTACTTC. It yields the protein CASSLGSINLLGTQYF. Filled out from reference TRBV5-6 and TRBJ2-5, the complete variable domain reads DAGVTQSPTHLIKTRGQQVTLRCSPKSGHDTVSWYQQALGQGPQFIFQYYEEEERQRGNFPDRFSGHQFPNYSSELNVNALLLGDSALYLCASSLGSINLLGTQYFGPGTRLLVL.

This chain joins TRBV9 and TRBJ2-3, with 7 bases fitting TRBD2. This CDR3 is 16 amino acids long. The V and J ends lost 4 bases and 1 base, in that order; junction bases with no gene match: 9. The germline V gene has CDR1 SGDLS and CDR2 YYNGEE. The CDR3 sequence: CASSTKAGYRTDTQYF. In DNA, the CDR3 is TGTGCCAGCAGCACAAAAGCGGGGTACCGCACAGATACGCAGTATTTT.

V and J are TRBV5-1 and TRBJ2-7; D gene ambiguous. CDR3 length equals 14 residues. The germline CDR1 and CDR2 sequences are SGHRS and YFSETQ. V was trimmed by 0 bases and J by 2 bases, leaving 9 bases between them. The CDR3 spells CASSLGWQAYEQYF. The DNA for the CDR3 is TGCGCCAGCAGCTTGGGGTGGCAGGCCTACGAGCAGTACTTC.

This clonotype appeared a few times. V usage is TRBV18 and J usage is TRBJ1-2; TRBD1 aligns across 8 bases. Germline CDR1 and CDR2: KGHSH and LQKENI. The CDR3 totals 13 residues. The J segment lost 6 bases and the V segment lost 6 bases, leaving 6 bases of the junction unmatched. The CDR3 DNA follows: TGTGCCAGCTCCTTCGGACAGGGTAATGGCTACACCTTC. It specifies CASSFGQGNGYTF.

There are a few counts of this clonotype. The chain has TRBV6-5 and TRBJ1-6; D gene ambiguous. The CDR3 covers 12 residues. Germline lookup yields CDR1 MNHEY and CDR2 SVGAGI. V shed 5 bases and J shed 6 bases, with 5 bases lying between them. In DNA form, the CDR3 reads TGTGCCAGCAGTAATATTAATTCACCCCTCCACTTT. This codes for CASSNINSPLHF.

This clonotype was seen a few times. The chain joins TRBV5-1 to TRBJ2-7; TRBD1 is a possible D gene (6 bases). Deletions cut 4 bases from V and 2 bases from J, with 16 bases between. Germline V lookup: CDR1 SGHRS, CDR2 YFSETQ. The CDR3 is 15 amino acids. The CDR3 DNA reads as TGCGCCAGCAGCCTACTACAGGGTAAAGCCTACGAGCAGTACTTC. It codes for CASSLLQGKAYEQYF.

A note on this clonotype: The junction departs from germline at one end; a sequencing error may be responsible. The CDR3 loop reads CVSSPRTSGDYNEQFF. CDR3 DNA sequence: TGTGTCAGCAGCCCCCGGACTAGCGGGGACTACAATGAGCAGTTCTTC. The rearrangement uses TRBV11-2 and TRBJ2-1; 12 bases line up with TRBD2. The germline gives CDR1 SGHAT, CDR2 FQNNGV. This CDR3 comprises 16 residues.

This clonotype was picked up a small number of times. V and J are TRBV29-1 and TRBJ2-5, with D possibly TRBD2 on 6 matching bases. The CDR3 has 13 amino acids. V lost 6 bases and J 1 base, leaving 12 bases between the germline ends. Germline CDR1 is SQVTM and CDR2 is ANQGSEA. The CDR3 spells CSVAGRLQETQYF. CDR3 coding DNA: TGCAGCGTGGCGGGACGGCTCCAAGAGACCCAGTACTTC.

This clonotype was counted a few times. This sequence may be a read error, since a much larger clone differs from it by one base. This chain uses TRBV10-1 with TRBJ2-7; the D gene is possibly TRBD2 (6 bases). Germline CDR1 and CDR2: WNHNN and SYGVQD (reference sequence). The germline V and J ends were trimmed by 2 bases and 3 bases, with 14 bases remaining between them. The CDR3 length is 15 residues. For the CDR3, the DNA is TGCGCCAGCAGTGAGAGAAGGACGGGGGTCTACGAGCAGTACTTC. It translates to CASSERRTGVYEQYF.

The chain joins TRBV6-5 to TRBJ1-6; D not resolved. Looked up from germline, CDR1 is MNHEY and CDR2 is SVGAGI. The CDR3 covers 15 residues. Trimming shortened V by 3 bases and J by 4 bases, and 10 bases separated the two germline ends. CDR3 loop: CASSYGPIYNSPLHF. CDR3 DNA sequence: TGTGCCAGCAGTTATGGACCTATTTATAATTCACCCCTCCACTTT.

In its sample, this clonotype was seen a few times. The chain links TRBV7-9 to TRBJ1-6; D remains ambiguous. V lost 1 base and J 8 bases, leaving 9 bases between the germline ends. Germline V lookup: CDR1 SEHNR, CDR2 FQNEAQ (reference sequence). This CDR3 comprises 14 residues. The CDR3 loop is CASSLVRTDSPLHF. The CDR3 bases are TGTGCCAGCAGCTTAGTAAGGACTGATTCACCCCTCCACTTT.

The chain recombines TRBV20-1 with TRBJ1-1; 7 bases align to TRBD1. The V and J ends lost 3 bases and 10 bases, in that order; junction bases with no gene match: 17. The germline gives CDR1 DFQATT, CDR2 SNEGSKA (reference sequence). The CDR3 is 15 amino acids. The CDR3 DNA reads TGCAGTGCTAGCCGGGAGGGGACAGTCGCTTTGGGAGCTTTCTTT. This sequence encodes CSASREGTVALGAFF.

This clonotype was detected only a few times. CDR3 nucleotides: TGTGCCAGCACGTTGTCAGATTTGGCCAATAACTATGGCTACACCTTC. This encodes CASTLSDLANNYGYTF. The rearrangement uses TRBV2 and TRBJ1-2; D not certain. The germline V gene has CDR1 SNHLY and CDR2 FYNNEI. The CDR3 consists of 16 residues. V lost 7 bases to trimming and J lost 1 base, with 19 bases between them.

The rearrangement links TRBV6-2 or TRBV6-3 to TRBJ2-7; 12 positions agree with TRBD2. Germline trimming cut 6 bases from V and 3 bases from J; bases unmatched to any gene: 3. CDR1 and CDR2 from the germline V gene are MNHEY and SVGEGT. The length of the CDR3 is 14 residues. CDR3 nucleotide sequence: TGTGCCAGCAGCTGGACTAGCGGGGACTACGAGCAGTACTTC. Translation: CASSWTSGDYEQYF.

V gene TRBV29-1 combines with J gene TRBJ2-5; tentative D call: TRBD1 (5 bases). V lost 6 bases, J lost 4 bases, and 12 bases lay in between. Germline CDR1 SQVTM, CDR2 ANQGSEA. The length of the CDR3 is 12 residues. In DNA form, the CDR3 reads TGCAGCGTGGGGCAGGGCCTAGAGACCCAGTACTTC. This codes for CSVGQGLETQYF.

This clonotype came up many times. The rearrangement links TRBV12-3 or TRBV12-4 to TRBJ2-5; D uncertain. The CDR3 sequence is 14 residues long. With 6 bases removed from V and 2 bases from J, the gap between germline ends came to 13 bases. The CDR3 nucleotides are TGTGCCAGCAGCCCAGTTGGCTTACAAGAGACCCAGTACTTC. Translated: CASSPVGLQETQYF.

This chain connects TRBV20-1 to TRBJ2-7; 8 bases line up with TRBD2. V shed 0 bases and J 7 bases; nucleotides not matched to a gene: 8. This CDR3 is built from 14 residues. In germline, CDR1 is DFQATT, CDR2 SNEGSKA (reference sequence). CDR3 residues: CSAREGSGTTEQYF. CDR3 in DNA: TGCAGTGCTAGAGAAGGTAGCGGGACGACAGAGCAGTACTTC.

Regarding this clonotype: A much larger clone differs by one base, so this may be a read error. This chain connects TRBV7-2 to TRBJ2-1; weak D call: TRBD2 (5 bases). Germline CDR1 is SGHTA and CDR2 is FQGNSA. The CDR3 is 17 residues long. The CDR3 here is CAGSDRPRTSISNEQFF. Here the CDR3 DNA reads TGTGCCGGCAGCGACCGGCCTAGGACTTCAATCAGCAATGAGCAGTTCTTC.

The rearrangement links TRBV20-1 to TRBJ2-5; D perhaps matches TRBD2 (5 bases). Germline loops: CDR1 DFQATT, CDR2 SNEGSKA (reference sequence). CDR3 length: 14 amino acids. Trimming removed 4 bases at V and 3 bases at J, with 15 bases between. The CDR3 nucleotides read TGCAGTGCTATATTAAGGGCGGGTGAAGAGACCCAGTACTTC. Its protein product is CSAILRAGEETQYF.

This chain uses TRBV7-9 with TRBJ2-7, with D possibly being TRBD1 (6 bases). V lost 8 bases, J lost 5 bases, and 16 bases lay in between. This CDR3 spans 13 amino acids. CDR1 is SEHNR and CDR2 is FQNEAQ in the germline V gene (reference sequence). DNA of the CDR3: TGTGCCAGCCTGATGGGGGCTTCGGACGAGCAGTACTTC. Protein sequence: CASLMGASDEQYF. Using reference TRBV7-9 and TRBJ2-7 for the parts outside the CDR3, the full variable domain is DTGVSQNPRHKITKRGQNVTFRCDPISEHNRLYWYRQTLGQGPEFLTYFQNEAQLEKSRLLSDRFSAERPKGSFSTLEIQRTEQGDSAMYLCASLMGASDEQYFGPGTRLTVT.

The V call is TRBV5-1, the J call TRBJ2-1; D is undetermined. The J call is doubtful: the DNA matches TRBJ2-7 better. Germline loops: CDR1 SGHRS, CDR2 YFSETQ. The CDR3 contains 15 residues. Here the CDR3 DNA reads TGCGCCAGCAGCTTGGGCCCGCAGCTCTACAATGAGCAGTACTTC. It yields the protein CASSLGPQLYNEQYF.

V is TRBV20-1 and J is TRBJ2-7; 8 nucleotides agree with TRBD2. CDR1 is DFQATT, CDR2 SNEGSKA, per germline (reference sequence). V was clipped by 5 bases and J by 5 bases; unmatched bases: 5. The CDR3 contains 12 residues. This CDR3 reads CSAPGLGDEQYF. The CDR3 DNA reads as TGCAGTGCTCCGGGACTAGGGGACGAGCAGTACTTC.

This clonotype has a handful of counts. CDR3 loop: CASTPGRDYGYTF. The CDR3 region has the DNA TGTGCCAGCACTCCCGGCAGGGATTACGGCTACACCTTC. The chain has TRBV27 and TRBJ1-2, with D possibly TRBD1 on 5 matching bases. From germline, CDR1 is MNHEY and CDR2 SMNVEV (reference sequence). The ends were cut back, 7 bases at V and 8 bases at J, with 17 bases in the middle. The CDR3 sequence is 13 residues long.

The V gene is TRBV2, the J gene TRBJ2-5; D ambiguous. Germline assignment: CDR1 SNHLY and CDR2 FYNNEI. This CDR3 contains 11 residues. V was trimmed by 7 bases and J by 2 bases, leaving 5 bases between them. The CDR3, as DNA: TGTGCCAGCATTCGACAAGAGACCCAGTACTTC. This translates into CASIRQETQYF.